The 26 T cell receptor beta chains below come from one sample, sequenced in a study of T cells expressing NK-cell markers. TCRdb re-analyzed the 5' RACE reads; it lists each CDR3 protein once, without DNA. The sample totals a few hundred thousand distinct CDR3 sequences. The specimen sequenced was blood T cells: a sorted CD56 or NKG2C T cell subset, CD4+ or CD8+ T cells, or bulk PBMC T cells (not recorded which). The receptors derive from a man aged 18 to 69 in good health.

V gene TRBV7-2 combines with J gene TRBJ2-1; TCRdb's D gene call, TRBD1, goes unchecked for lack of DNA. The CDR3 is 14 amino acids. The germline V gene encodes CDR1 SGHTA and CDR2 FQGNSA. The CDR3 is CATTRGTGGYEQFF.

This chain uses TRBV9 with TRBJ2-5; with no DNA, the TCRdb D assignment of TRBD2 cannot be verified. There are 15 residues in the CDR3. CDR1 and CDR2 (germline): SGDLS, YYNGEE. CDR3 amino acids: CASSRSSGGTETQYF.

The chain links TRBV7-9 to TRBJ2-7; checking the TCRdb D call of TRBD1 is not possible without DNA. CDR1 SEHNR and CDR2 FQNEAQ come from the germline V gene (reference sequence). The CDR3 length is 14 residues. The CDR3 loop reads CAIRRAGVTYEQYF.

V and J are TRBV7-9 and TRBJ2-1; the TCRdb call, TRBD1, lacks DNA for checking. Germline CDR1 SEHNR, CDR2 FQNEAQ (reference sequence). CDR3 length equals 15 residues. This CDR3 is CASSSQGEGYNEQFF. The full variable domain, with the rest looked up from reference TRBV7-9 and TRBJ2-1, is DTGVSQNPRHKITKRGQNVTFRCDPISEHNRLYWYRQTLGQGPEFLTYFQNEAQLEKSRLLSDRFSAERPKGSFSTLEIQRTEQGDSAMYLCASSSQGEGYNEQFFGPGTRLTVL.

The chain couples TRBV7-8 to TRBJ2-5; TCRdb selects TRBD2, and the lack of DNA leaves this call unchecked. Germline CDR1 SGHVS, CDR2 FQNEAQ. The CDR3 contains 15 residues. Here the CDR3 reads CASSLRDYLQETQYF.

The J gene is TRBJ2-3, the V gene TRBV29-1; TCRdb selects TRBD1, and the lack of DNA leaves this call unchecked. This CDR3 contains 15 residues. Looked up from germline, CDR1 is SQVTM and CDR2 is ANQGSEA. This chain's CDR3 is CSVEVGWGPTDTQYF.

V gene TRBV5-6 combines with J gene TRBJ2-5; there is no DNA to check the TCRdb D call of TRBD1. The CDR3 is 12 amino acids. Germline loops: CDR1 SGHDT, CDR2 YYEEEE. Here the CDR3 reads CASPRRRETQYF. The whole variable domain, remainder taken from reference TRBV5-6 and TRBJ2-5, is DAGVTQSPTHLIKTRGQQVTLRCSPKSGHDTVSWYQQALGQGPQFIFQYYEEEERQRGNFPDRFSGHQFPNYSSELNVNALLLGDSALYLCASPRRRETQYFGPGTRLLVL.

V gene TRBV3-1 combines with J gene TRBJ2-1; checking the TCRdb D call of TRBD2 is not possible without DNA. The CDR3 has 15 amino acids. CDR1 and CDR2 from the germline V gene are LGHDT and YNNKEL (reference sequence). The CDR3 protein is CASSQGAGVDNEQFF.

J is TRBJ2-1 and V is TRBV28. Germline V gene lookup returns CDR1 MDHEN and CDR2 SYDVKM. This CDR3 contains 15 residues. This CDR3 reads CASSDLGFRNNEQFF.

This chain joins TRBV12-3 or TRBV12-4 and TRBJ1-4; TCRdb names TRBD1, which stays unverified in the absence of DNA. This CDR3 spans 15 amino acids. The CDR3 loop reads CASRPRQAINEKLFF.

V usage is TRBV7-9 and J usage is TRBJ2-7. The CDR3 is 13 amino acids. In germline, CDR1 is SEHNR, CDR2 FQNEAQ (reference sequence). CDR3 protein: CASSLAVGNEQYF.

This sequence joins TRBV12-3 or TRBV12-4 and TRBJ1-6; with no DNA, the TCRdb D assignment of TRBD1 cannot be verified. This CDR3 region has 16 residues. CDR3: CASILEGGASNSPLHF.

Here the CDR3 reads CASSAPWGLQETQYF. The chain employs TRBV6-1 and TRBJ2-5; absent DNA, TCRdb's TRBD1 call cannot be checked. The CDR3 extends over 15 amino acids. Germline CDR1 and CDR2: MNHNS and SASEGT.

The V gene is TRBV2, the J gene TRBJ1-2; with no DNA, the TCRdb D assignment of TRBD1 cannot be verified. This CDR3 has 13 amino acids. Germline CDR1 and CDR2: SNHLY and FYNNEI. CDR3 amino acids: CARGTLANYGYTF.

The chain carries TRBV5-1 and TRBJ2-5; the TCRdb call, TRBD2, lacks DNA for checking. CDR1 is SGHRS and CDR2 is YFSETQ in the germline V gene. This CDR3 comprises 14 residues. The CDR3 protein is CASSLAGGVKTQYF.

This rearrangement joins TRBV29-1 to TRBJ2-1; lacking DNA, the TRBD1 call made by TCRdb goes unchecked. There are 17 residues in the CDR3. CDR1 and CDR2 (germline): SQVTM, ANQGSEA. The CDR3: CSGGGTGEGYLGNEQFF.

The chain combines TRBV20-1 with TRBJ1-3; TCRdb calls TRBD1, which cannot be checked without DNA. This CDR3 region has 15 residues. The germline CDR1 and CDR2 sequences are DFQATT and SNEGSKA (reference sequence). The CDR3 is CSARPIDGRGDTIYF.

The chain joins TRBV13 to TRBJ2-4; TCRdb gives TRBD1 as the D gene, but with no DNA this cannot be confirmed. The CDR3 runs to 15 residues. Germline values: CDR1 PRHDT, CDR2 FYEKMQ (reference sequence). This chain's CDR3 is CASSSDRGIVDIQYF.

CDR3 region: CSALLRGKTYEQYF. The chain combines TRBV20-1 with TRBJ2-7; the D gene TCRdb calls, TRBD1, cannot be checked with no DNA. In germline, CDR1 is DFQATT, CDR2 SNEGSKA (reference sequence). This CDR3 is 14 amino acids long.

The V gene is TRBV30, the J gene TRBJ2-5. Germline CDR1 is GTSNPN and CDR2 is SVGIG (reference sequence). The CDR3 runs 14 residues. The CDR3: CAWSGDWVQETQYF. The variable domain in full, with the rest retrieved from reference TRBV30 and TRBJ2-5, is SQTIHQWPATLVQPVGSPLSLECTVEGTSNPNLYWYRQAAGRGLQLLFYSVGIGQISSEVPQNLSASRPQDRQFILSSKKLLLSDSGFYLCAWSGDWVQETQYFGPGTRLLVL.

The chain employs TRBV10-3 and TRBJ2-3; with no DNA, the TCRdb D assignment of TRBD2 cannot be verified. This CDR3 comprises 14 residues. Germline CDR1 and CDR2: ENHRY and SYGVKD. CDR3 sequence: CAISITSGEDTQYF.

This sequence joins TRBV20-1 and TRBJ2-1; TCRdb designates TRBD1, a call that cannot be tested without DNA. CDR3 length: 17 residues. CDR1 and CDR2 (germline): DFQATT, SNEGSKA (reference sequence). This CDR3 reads CSARDLWRGGRNNEQFF.

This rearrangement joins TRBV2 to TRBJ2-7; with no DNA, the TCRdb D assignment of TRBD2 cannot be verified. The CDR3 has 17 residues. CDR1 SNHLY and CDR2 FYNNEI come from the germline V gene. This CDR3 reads CASSGRGLAGSSYEQYF. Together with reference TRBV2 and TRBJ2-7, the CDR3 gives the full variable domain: EPEVTQTPSHQVTQMGQEVILRCVPISNHLYFYWYRQILGQKVEFLVSFYNNEISEKSEIFDDQFSVERPDGSNFTLKIRSTKLEDSAMYFCASSGRGLAGSSYEQYFGPGTRLTVT.

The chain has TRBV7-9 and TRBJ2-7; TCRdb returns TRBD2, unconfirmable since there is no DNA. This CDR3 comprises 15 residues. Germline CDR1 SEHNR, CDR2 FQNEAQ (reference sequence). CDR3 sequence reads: CASTIRTSPQYEQYF.

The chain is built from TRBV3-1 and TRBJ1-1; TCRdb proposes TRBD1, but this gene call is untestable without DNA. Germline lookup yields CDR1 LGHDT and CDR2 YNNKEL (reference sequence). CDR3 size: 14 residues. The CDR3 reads CASSHRTGPDEAFF.

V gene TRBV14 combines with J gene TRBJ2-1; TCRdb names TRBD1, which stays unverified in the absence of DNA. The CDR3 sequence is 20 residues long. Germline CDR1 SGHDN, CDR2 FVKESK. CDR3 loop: CASSQGRDGAAGVLYNEQFF. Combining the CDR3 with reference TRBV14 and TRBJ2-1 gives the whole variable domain EAGVTQFPSHSVIEKGQTVTLRCDPISGHDNLYWYRRVMGKEIKFLLHFVKESKQDESGMPNNRFLAERTGGTYSTLKVQPAELEDSGVYFCASSQGRDGAAGVLYNEQFFGPGTRLTVL.